This T cell receptor beta chain originates from a study of shared clonotypes between healthy human individuals (TCRdb year 2020). About the study as a whole: A few men and two women, aged 18 to 49 years, made up the cohort. For each donor, CD4 naive and CD4 memory were each given three plates, CD8 naive was given two plates, and CD8 memory was given one plate. To estimate repertoire size and how much clonotype sharing occurs between individuals, the study deeply sequenced the blood TCR repertoires of five healthy adults. Different laboratories and diverse techniques were used to prepare libraries and sequence TCR repertoires, to increase sequencing depth and limit assay-specific biases. Leukapheresis yielded between about 0.94 and 10 billion PBMCs per donor. Paper-wide results and their limitations: Compared with non-shared clonotypes, the clonotypes found in all four sorted-subset donors had higher generation probabilities. Sampling was restricted to blood, and TCR repertoires in tissues likely differ from the TCR repertoires found in blood. Based on pairwise subsampling, the degree of clonotype sharing among donors was expected to be affected by sequencing depth. Naive subsets generally had larger estimated clonotype richness than memory subsets. The small number of donors limited the genetic and exposure-history diversity represented. Rarefaction of sorted-subset datasets indicated incomplete sequencing despite the large sequencing depth. When several donors were compared, the shared fraction of clonotypes was about 5% for naive CD4, around 3.5% for naive CD8, 2.3% for memory CD4, and roughly 0.43% for memory CD8.

TCR CDR3 regions were amplified from genomic DNA by multiplex PCR using the deep immunoSEQ assay. For each cell subset, the extracted genomic DNA was distributed evenly across all wells of several immunoSEQ 96-well plates, and each plate served as one replicate. Each replicate PCR for sorted subsets received about 180 ng genomic DNA, equal to tens of thousands of T cell genomes. Purified libraries were measured with a Qubit 3.0 fluorometer, size-checked on a Bioanalyzer 2100, and measured again with the KAPA Library Quantification kit. Every immunoSEQ 96-well plate was sequenced on a dedicated single-read 150-cycle Illumina NextSeq 550 flow cell. The original pipeline was this. Because the immunoSEQ output included only junctional sequences and no quality scores, the filtering could not be the same as the filtering used for full-length reads. Sequences were annotated with PyIR, a Python wrapper for IgBLAST v1.9, and V/J genes and CDR3 were assigned using IMGT germline references. Reads with weak V/J assignments (E-value above 1e-6), missing CDR3, stop codons, out-of-frame junctions, or ambiguous translated residues were removed. V3J clonotypes were defined by identical inferred V gene, J gene, and CDR3 amino acid sequence. Percentage overlap between repertoires was calculated by dividing the number of shared unique clonotypes by the size of the smaller repertoire. Richness of each repertoire was evaluated using RTK rarefaction, the Chao1 estimator, and Recon v2.1 estimates of unobserved clonotypes. Generation probabilities for all TCRbeta clonotypes obtained by the gDNA method from several donors were computed using OLGA. TCRdb limited this immuneACCESS table to in-frame rearrangements with V and J called. A share of clones is missing; checked studies link under half to unresolved V genes, and the rest is unexplained. Clonal size and the V and J genes are those of that table, whereas D and trimming came from the DNA. The sample table holds roughly 640,000 clones, of which under 80% were seen once. Approximately 1.8% of the sample belongs to the ten largest clones.

As concerns this clone: Which antigen it targets is not known. Qualities for individual bases were not recorded, and no much larger clone is one base off.

The donors were healthy, HIV-negative adults who had no recently reported acute infections or vaccinations. Every donor was a Caucasian adult residing in Nashville, Tennessee, USA. Magnetic negative selection was used to enrich CD4+ T cells, after which naive cells were positively selected on CD45RA and the negative fraction became the memory subset. Blood was collected by leukapheresis, and PBMCs were isolated by Ficoll-Histopaque density gradient centrifugation and then cryopreserved in liquid nitrogen vapor phase. Analytical flow cytometry was used to check the purity and quantity of each magnetically sorted T cell population. Each sorted fraction had its genomic DNA isolated and then quantified by UV absorbance on a Nanodrop 2000c. CDR1 and CDR2 are drawn from the germline V gene (reference sequence): MNHEY, SMNVEV. The CDR3 numbers 16 residues from cysteine through phenylalanine. The CDR3 DNA has 48 bases and is translated from base 1. V ends up 3 bases short and J 0 bases short, with an unmatched junction base count of 6.

Specimen: memory CD4+ T cells sorted from blood. What the cell subset or site label conveys for this sample: CD45RA-negative fraction. The receptor was isolated from a woman under 40 in good health. This chain joins TRBV27 to TRBJ2-7; 9 bases in the middle match TRBD2. The DNA reads as follows: TGTGCCAGCAGTTTGAAGGCGGGAGGGTTCTCCTACGAGCAGTACTTC. It translates as CASSLKAGGFSYEQYF.